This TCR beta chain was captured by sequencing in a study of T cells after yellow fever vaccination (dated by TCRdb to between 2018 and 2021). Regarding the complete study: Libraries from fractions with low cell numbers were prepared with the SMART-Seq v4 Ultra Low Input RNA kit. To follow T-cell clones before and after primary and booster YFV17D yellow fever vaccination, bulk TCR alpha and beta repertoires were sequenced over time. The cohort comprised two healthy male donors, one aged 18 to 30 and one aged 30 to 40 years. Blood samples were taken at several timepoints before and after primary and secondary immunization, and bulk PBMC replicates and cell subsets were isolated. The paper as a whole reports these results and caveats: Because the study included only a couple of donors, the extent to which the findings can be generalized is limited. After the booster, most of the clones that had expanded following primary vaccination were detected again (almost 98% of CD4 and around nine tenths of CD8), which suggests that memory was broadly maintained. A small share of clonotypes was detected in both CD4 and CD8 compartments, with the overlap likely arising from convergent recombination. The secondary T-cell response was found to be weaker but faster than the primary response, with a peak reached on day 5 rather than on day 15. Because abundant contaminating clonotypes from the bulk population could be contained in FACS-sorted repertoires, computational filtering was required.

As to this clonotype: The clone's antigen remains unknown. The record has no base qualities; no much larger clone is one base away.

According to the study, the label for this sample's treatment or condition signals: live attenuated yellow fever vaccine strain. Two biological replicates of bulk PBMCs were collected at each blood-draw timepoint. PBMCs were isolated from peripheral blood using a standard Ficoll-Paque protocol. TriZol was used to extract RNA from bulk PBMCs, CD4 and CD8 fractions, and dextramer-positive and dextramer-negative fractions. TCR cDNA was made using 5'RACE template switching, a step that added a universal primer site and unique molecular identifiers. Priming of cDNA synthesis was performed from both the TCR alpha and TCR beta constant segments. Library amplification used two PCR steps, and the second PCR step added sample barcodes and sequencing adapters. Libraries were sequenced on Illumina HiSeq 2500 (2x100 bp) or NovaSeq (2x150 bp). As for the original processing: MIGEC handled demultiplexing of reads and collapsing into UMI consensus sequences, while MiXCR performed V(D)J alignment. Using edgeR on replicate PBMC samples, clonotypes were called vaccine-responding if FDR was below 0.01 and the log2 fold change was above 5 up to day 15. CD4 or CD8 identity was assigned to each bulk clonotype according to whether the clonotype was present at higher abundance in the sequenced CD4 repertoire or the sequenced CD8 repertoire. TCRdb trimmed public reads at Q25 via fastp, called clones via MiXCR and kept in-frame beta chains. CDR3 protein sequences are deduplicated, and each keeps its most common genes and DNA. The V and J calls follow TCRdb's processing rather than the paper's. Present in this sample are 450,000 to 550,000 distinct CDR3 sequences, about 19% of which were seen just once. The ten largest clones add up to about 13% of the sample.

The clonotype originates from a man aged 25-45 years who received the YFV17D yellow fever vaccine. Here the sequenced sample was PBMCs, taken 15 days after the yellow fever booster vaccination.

The sequence in DNA is TGCGCCAGCAGTGATGGAGCCAAAAACATTCAGTACTTC. It translates to CASSDGAKNIQYF. The rearrangement joined TRBV5-1 to TRBJ2-4, with the D gene call left open. The CDR3 runs 13 amino acids, cysteine and phenylalanine included. The only DNA kept is the CDR3, 39 bases in frame from the first base. The germline V gene yields SGHRS for CDR1 and YFSETQ for CDR2. V sheds 5 bases and J sheds 0 bases, leaving 6 bases between their ends.